This TCR beta chain came from a study of T-cell reconstitution after alpha-beta-depleted transplantation in children. Whole-study results and caveats: Some patients showed high day-60 TCRbeta diversity, which derived from surviving recipient T cells and thymic progenitors. Reportedly, only several hundred clones from non-depleted graft cells drove alpha-beta T-cell counts at about two months. When one year had passed after transplant, most T-cell counts and diversity came from newly produced T cells.

Regarding this clonotype: Its target is unknown.

As it was prepared, the TCRbeta library received unique molecular identifiers. TCRdb fed the PCR reads into MiXCR, producing one record per CDR3 protein. This sample yields about 830,000 distinct CDR3 sequences, of which about 16% are seen a single time; 5% belongs to the top ten. Losses at the gene ends were 3 bases for V and 1 base for J; bases not matched to a gene: 6. This CDR3 is built from 16 residues. The V gene's germline CDR1 is SGHDN and CDR2 FVKESK. The source material was PBMCs, mostly from graft donor cells, sampled 360 days after TCRalphabeta/CD19-depleted stem cell transplant. The chain links TRBV14 to TRBJ2-5, with 9 nucleotides matching TRBD2. This TCR was recovered from a male patient between 5 and 17 years old who had a stem cell transplant for acute lymphoblastic leukemia, so the T cells may come from the graft donor. This CDR3 is CASSHPTSGLQETQYF. CDR3 coding DNA: TGTGCCAGCAGCCACCCGACTAGCGGCCTCCAAGAGACCCAGTACTTC.